One sample yielded the 5 T cell receptor beta chains listed below, sequenced in a study of OX40 agonist ivuxolimab in advanced cancers. Library generation was performed with the immunoSEQ multiplex PCR assay. Held by TCRdb, this immuneACCESS table contains in-frame sequences only and omits some clones. Under half of the omission traces to an unresolved V gene where checked; the cause of the rest is unknown. The sample data list 70,000 to 95,000 clones, and about nine tenths of these were observed just once. Roughly 5.8% of the sample is taken by the ten largest. The input for sequencing was CD4+ or CD8+ T cells sorted from blood, taken in a trial of the OX40 agonist ivuxolimab. The source of these receptors is an adult with an advanced solid tumor such as melanoma, head and neck, liver or kidney cancer.

There are a few counts of this clone. The chain carries TRBV5-8 and TRBJ2-5; D gene unclear. With 4 bases removed from V and 5 bases from J, the gap between germline ends came to 21 bases. Germline CDR1 is SGHTS and CDR2 is YDEGEE. The CDR3 spans 16 residues. The CDR3 loop is CASSPAVSKFGETQYF. Written as DNA, the CDR3 is TGTGCCAGCAGCCCAGCAGTTTCTAAATTTGGGGAGACCCAGTACTTC.

The rearrangement joins TRBV6-1 to TRBJ1-5; D is unclear. Per germline, CDR1 MNHNS and CDR2 SASEGT. The CDR3 loop spans 15 amino acids. Trimming cost V 4 bases and J 2 bases, with 12 bases left between them. CDR3 in amino acids: CASSGEFGGNQPQHF. CDR3 bases: TGTGCCAGCAGTGGTGAATTCGGAGGCAATCAGCCCCAGCATTTT.

The chain combines TRBV27 with TRBJ1-1, with 9 nucleotides matching TRBD1. CDR3 length: 16 amino acids. In germline, CDR1 is MNHEY, CDR2 SMNVEV (reference sequence). J was trimmed by 4 bases and V by 1 base; bases with no gene match: 7. The CDR3 DNA is TGTGCCAGCAGTTTATGGGGGACAGGGAGGATCACTGAAGCTTTCTTT. Its protein product is CASSLWGTGRITEAFF.

This chain joins TRBV19 and TRBJ2-1; 9 bases align to TRBD2. The CDR3 is made up of 17 amino acids. Germline CDR1 reads LNHDA; CDR2 reads SQIVND (reference sequence). V shed 7 bases and J 4 bases; nucleotides not matched to a gene: 14. CDR3: CASKLAGGSEIYNEQFF. The CDR3 DNA reads TGTGCCAGTAAATTGGCGGGAGGGTCCGAAATTTACAATGAGCAGTTCTTC.

The chain employs TRBV6-1 and TRBJ1-1; D possibly corresponds to TRBD1 (5 bases). The germline V gene encodes CDR1 MNHNS and CDR2 SASEGT. The CDR3 length is 13 residues. CDR3 protein: CAAHRGMNTEAFF. The CDR3 DNA reads TGTGCAGCACATCGGGGGATGAACACTGAAGCTTTCTTT.